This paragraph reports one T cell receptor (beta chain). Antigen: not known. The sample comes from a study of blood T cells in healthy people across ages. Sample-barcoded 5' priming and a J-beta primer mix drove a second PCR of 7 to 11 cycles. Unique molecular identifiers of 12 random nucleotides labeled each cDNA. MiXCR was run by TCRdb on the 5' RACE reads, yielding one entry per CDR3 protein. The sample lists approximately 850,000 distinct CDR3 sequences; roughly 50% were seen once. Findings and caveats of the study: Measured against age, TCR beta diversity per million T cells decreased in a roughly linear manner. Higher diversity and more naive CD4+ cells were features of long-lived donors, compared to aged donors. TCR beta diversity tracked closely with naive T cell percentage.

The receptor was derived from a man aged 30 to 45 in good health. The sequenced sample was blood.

The CDR3 is CASSLGGMNEQYF. The CDR3 DNA sequence: TGTGCCAGCAGCTTAGGAGGGATGAATGAGCAGTACTTC. The chain has TRBV7-9 and TRBJ2-7; TRBD2 is a possible D gene (5 bases). The CDR3 is made up of 13 amino acids. Germline CDR1 is SEHNR and CDR2 is FQNEAQ (reference sequence). The V end was cut by 1 base, the J end by 7 bases, with 11 bases between. Complete variable domain (other parts from reference TRBV7-9 and TRBJ2-7): DTGVSQNPRHKITKRGQNVTFRCDPISEHNRLYWYRQTLGQGPEFLTYFQNEAQLEKSRLLSDRFSAERPKGSFSTLEIQRTEQGDSAMYLCASSLGGMNEQYFGPGTRLTVT.